This T cell receptor (beta chain) originates from a study of blood T cell repertoires in COVID-19. Study-level information: The cDNA or gDNA used as material had been derived from T cells, B-cell-depleted T cells, or PBMCs.

Patients at the Seattle site were enrolled during active infection and followed longitudinally. Per the study methods: Amplification of reference gene primers provided the estimated nucleated cell counts. Assay used: immunoSEQ multiplex PCR; TCRdb lists only in-frame clones, some missing. V and J calls and clone size are as listed in that table; D and trimming were resolved from the DNA. The sample has some 220,000 clones, around four fifths seen once. V dropped 2 bases and J dropped 6; count of bases not matched to a gene: 3. The germline V gene has CDR1 SEHNR and CDR2 FQNEAQ (reference sequence). The CDR3 length is 14 residues.

This rearrangement joins TRBV7-9 to TRBJ2-2; 7 bases fit TRBD2. Input material: peripheral blood. This sequence was found in a woman between 65 and 79 years old with COVID-19, enrolled during active disease. In nucleotides, the CDR3 is TGTGCCAGCAGCTTAAAGGCGGGAGCCGGGGAGCTGTTTTTT. This sequence encodes CASSLKAGAGELFF. Based on the CDR3 plus reference TRBV7-9 and TRBJ2-2, the full variable domain is DTGVSQNPRHKITKRGQNVTFRCDPISEHNRLYWYRQTLGQGPEFLTYFQNEAQLEKSRLLSDRFSAERPKGSFSTLEIQRTEQGDSAMYLCASSLKAGAGELFFGEGSRLTVL.